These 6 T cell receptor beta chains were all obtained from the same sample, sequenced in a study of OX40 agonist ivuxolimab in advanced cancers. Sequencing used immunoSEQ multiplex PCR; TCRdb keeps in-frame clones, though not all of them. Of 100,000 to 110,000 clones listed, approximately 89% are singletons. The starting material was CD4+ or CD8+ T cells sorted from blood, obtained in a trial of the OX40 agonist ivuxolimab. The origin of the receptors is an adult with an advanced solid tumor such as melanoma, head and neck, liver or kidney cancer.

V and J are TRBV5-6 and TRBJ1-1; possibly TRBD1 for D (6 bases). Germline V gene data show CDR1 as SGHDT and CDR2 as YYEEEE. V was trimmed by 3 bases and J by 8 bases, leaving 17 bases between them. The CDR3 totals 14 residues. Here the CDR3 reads CASSSGQFLGEAFF. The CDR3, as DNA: TGTGCCAGCAGCTCCGGACAGTTTCTAGGGGAAGCTTTCTTT.

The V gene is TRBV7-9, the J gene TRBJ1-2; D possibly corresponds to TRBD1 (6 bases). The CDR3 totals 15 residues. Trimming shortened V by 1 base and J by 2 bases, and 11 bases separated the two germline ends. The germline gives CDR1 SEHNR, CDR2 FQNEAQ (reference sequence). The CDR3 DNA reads TGTGCCAGCAGCTTAGGGTCAGGGGCCAACTATGGCTACACCTTC. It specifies CASSLGSGANYGYTF.

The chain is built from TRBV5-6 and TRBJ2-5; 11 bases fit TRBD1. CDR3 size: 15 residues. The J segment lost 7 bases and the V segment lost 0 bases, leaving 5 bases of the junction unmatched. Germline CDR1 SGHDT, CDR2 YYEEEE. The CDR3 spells CASSLVGQGVGTQYF. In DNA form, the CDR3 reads TGTGCCAGCAGCTTGGTGGGACAGGGGGTAGGGACCCAGTACTTC.

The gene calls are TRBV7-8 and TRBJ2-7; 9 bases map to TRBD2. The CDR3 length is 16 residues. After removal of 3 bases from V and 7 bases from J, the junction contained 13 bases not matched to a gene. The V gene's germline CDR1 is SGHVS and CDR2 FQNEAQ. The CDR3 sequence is CASSFSAVAGVGEQYF. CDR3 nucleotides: TGTGCCAGCAGCTTCTCCGCGGTAGCGGGAGTGGGTGAGCAGTACTTC.

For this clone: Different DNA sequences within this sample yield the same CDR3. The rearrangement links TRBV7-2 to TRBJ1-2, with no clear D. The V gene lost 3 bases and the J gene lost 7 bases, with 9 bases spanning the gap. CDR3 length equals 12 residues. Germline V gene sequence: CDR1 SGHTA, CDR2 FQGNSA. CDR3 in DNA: TGTGCCAGCAGCTTGGAACGGTCTGGCTACACCTTC. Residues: CASSLERSGYTF.

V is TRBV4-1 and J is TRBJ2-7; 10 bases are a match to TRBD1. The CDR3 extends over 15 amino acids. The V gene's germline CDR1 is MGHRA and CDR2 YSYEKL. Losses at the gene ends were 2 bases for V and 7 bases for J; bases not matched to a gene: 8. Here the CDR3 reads CASSQTGTGAGEQYF. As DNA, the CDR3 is TGCGCCAGCAGCCAAACCGGGACAGGGGCTGGGGAGCAGTACTTC.